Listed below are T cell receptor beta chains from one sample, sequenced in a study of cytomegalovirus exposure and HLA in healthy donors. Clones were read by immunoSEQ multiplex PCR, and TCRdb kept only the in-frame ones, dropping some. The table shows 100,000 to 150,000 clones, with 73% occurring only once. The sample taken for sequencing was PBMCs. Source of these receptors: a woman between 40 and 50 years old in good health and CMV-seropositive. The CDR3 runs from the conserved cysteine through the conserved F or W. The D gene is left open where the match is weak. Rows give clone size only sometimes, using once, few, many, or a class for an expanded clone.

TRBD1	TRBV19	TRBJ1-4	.	CASTPRDRRFATNEKLFF	TGTGCCAGTACCCCTAGGGACAGGAGATTTGCAACTAATGAAAAACTGTTTTTT
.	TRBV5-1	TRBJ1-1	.	CASSLGPGDTEAFF	TGCGCCAGCAGCCTGGGGCCGGGGGACACTGAAGCTTTCTTT
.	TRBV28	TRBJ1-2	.	CASSSLRRGVYGYTF	TGTGCCAGCAGTTCCCTTCGGCGGGGGGTCTATGGCTACACCTTC
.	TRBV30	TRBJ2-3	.	CAWATWGPSTDTQYF	TGTGCCTGGGCGACGTGGGGGCCTAGCACAGATACGCAGTATTTT
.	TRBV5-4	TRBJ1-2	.	CASSFDNRAMRGYTF	TGTGCCAGCAGCTTCGATAACAGGGCCATGAGGGGCTACACCTTC
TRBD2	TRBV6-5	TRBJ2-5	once	CASSYDLAGAQETQYF	TGTGCCAGCAGCTACGACTTAGCGGGGGCTCAAGAGACCCAGTACTTC
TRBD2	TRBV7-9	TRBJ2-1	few	CASSPRGGSAYNEQFF	TGTGCCAGCAGCCCCCGCGGGGGATCCGCCTACAATGAGCAGTTCTTC
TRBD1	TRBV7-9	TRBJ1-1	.	CASSVRDRGANTEAFF	TGTGCCAGCAGCGTCCGGGACAGGGGGGCGAACACTGAAGCTTTCTTT
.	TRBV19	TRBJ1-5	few	CASSIDEDQPQHF	TGTGCCAGTAGTATAGATGAGGATCAGCCCCAGCATTTT
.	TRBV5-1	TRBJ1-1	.	CASSLGYEAFF	TGCGCCAGCAGCTTGGGTTATGAAGCTTTCTTT
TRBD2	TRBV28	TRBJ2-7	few	CASSSVAGGPLHEQYF	TGTGCCAGCAGTTCCGTAGCGGGAGGGCCGTTACACGAGCAGTACTTC
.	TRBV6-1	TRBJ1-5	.	CASSVLRGSLQPQHF	TGTGCCAGCAGTGTCCTTCGGGGGTCATTGCAGCCCCAGCATTTT
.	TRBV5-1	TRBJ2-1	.	CASSLGGEFGREQFF	TGCGCCAGCAGCTTGGGGGGCGAGTTTGGTCGGGAGCAGTTCTTC
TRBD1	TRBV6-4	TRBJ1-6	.	CASSGTGTADIDSPLHF	TGTGCCAGCAGCGGGACAGGGACCGCGGATATAGACTCACCCCTCCACTTT
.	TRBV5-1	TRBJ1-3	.	CASSSASGAIGNTIYF	TGCGCCAGCAGCTCAGCTTCAGGGGCTATTGGAAACACCATATATTTT
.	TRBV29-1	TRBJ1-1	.	CSSAGGMDTEAFF	TGCAGCTCGGCCGGAGGGATGGACACTGAAGCTTTCTTT
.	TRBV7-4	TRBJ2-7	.	CASSFAGTASSYEQYF	TGTGCCAGCAGCTTCGCCGGGACTGCTAGCTCCTACGAGCAGTACTTC
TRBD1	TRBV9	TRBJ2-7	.	CASSVRGRGQIYEQYF	TGTGCCAGCAGCGTACGCGGCAGGGGGCAGATTTACGAGCAGTACTTC
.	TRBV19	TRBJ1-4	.	CARSADRRDEKLFF	TGTGCCAGAAGCGCTGACCGGCGGGATGAAAAACTGTTTTTT
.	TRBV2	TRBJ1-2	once	CASRRQETNYGYTF	TGTGCCAGCAGGCGTCAGGAAACCAACTATGGCTACACCTTC
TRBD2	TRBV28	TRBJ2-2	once	CASTSGLAGGRGTGELFF	TGTGCCAGCACCTCAGGACTAGCGGGGGGCAGAGGCACCGGGGAGCTGTTTTTT
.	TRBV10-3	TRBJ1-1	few	CAISEGGEYTEAFF	TGTGCCATCAGTGAGGGGGGGGAATACACTGAAGCTTTCTTT
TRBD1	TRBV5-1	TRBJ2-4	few	CASSTTTGKNIQYF	TGCGCCAGCAGCACCACGACAGGGAAAAACATTCAGTACTTC
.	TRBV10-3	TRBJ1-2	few	CAISESPGRGGYTF	TGTGCCATCAGTGAGTCTCCGGGAAGAGGAGGCTACACCTTC
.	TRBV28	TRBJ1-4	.	CASSWAEKLFF	TGTGCCAGCAGTTGGGCTGAAAAACTGTTTTTT
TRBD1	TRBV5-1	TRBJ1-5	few	CASSPTGWDQPQHF	TGCGCCAGCAGCCCGACAGGGTGGGATCAGCCCCAGCATTTT
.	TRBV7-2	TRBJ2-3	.	CASSLSTVETDTQYF	TGTGCCAGCAGCTTAAGCACAGTAGAAACAGATACGCAGTATTTT
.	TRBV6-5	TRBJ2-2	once	CASSYSTGGRPGELFF	TGTGCCAGCAGTTACTCAACGGGGGGCCGGCCCGGGGAGCTGTTTTTT
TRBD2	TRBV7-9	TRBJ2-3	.	CSSSLRKIAGDTDTQYF	TGTTCCAGCAGCTTAAGGAAAATAGCGGGAGACACAGATACGCAGTATTTT
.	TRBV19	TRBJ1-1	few	CASKRPYASEAFF	TGTGCCAGTAAGCGACCCTACGCCTCTGAAGCTTTCTTT
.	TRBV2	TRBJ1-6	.	CASREDSYNSPLHF	TGTGCCAGCAGGGAAGACAGTTATAATTCACCCCTCCACTTT
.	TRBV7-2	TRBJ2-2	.	CASSFPRGELFF	TGTGCCAGCAGCTTTCCCAGGGGGGAGCTGTTTTTT
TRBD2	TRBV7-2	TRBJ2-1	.	CASRPSGRANEQFF	TGTGCCAGCAGACCCTCCGGGAGGGCCAATGAGCAGTTCTTC
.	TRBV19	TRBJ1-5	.	CASTLGGGSNQPQHF	TGTGCCAGTACCCTTGGGGGAGGGAGCAATCAGCCCCAGCATTTT
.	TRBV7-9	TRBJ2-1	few	CASNKQGAYNEQFF	TGTGCCAGCAACAAACAGGGTGCCTACAATGAGCAGTTCTTC
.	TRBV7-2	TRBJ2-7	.	CAIPDYGGEQYF	TGTGCCATCCCCGACTATGGGGGGGAGCAGTACTTC
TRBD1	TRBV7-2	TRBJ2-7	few	CASSFERTGREQYF	TGTGCCAGCAGCTTTGAACGGACAGGGAGGGAGCAGTACTTC
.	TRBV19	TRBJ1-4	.	CASRGETVGTEKLFF	TGTGCCAGCCGCGGAGAGACAGTCGGAACCGAAAAACTGTTTTTT
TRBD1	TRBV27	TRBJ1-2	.	CASSPLGQGAGGYGYTF	TGTGCCAGCAGTCCCCTCGGACAGGGGGCCGGGGGCTATGGCTACACCTTC
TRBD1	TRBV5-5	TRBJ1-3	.	CASSLVGQGNTIYF	TGTGCCAGCAGCTTGGTCGGACAGGGGAACACCATATATTTT
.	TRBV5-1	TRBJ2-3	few	CASSLVTGKRTQYF	TGCGCCAGCAGCTTAGTTACAGGGAAGAGAACGCAGTATTTT
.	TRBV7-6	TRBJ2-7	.	CASSLGRAYEQYF	TGTGCCAGCAGCTTAGGCAGGGCCTACGAGCAGTACTTC
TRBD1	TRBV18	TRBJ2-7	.	CASSPDRADREQYF	TGTGCCAGCTCACCGGACAGGGCGGATCGGGAGCAGTACTTC
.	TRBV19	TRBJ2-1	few	CASSTGPLNYNEQFF	TGTGCCAGTAGTACTGGGCCCTTAAACTACAATGAGCAGTTCTTC
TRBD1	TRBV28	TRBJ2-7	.	CASSESTGRHEQYF	TGTGCCAGCAGCGAATCGACAGGGCGTCACGAGCAGTACTTC
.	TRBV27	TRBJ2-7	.	CASSPRQPYEQYF	TGTGCCAGCAGCCCGAGACAGCCCTACGAGCAGTACTTC